This TCR beta chain was profiled in a study of T-cell memory formation after mild COVID-19. Study as a whole: In these data, TCR clusters were largely donor specific.

V lost 5 bases to trimming and J lost 3 bases; unmatched junction nucleotides: 10. Germline assignment: CDR1 SGHVS and CDR2 FQNEAQ. The CDR3 is made up of 16 amino acids. MiXCR, applied by TCRdb to the 5' RACE reads, yields one record per CDR3 protein. In the table there are a few hundred thousand distinct CDR3 sequences, approximately 21% of which are singletons. The clonotype comes from an adult woman who had mild COVID-19 (a few samples of this study predate the infection). Cell type and time point are not known. The gene calls are TRBV7-8 and TRBJ1-5, with 7 nucleotides matching TRBD1. The sequencing input was PBMCs or a T cell subset sorted from them (not recorded which). CDR3 loop: CASSAWTGRNNQPQHF. In DNA form, the CDR3 reads TGTGCCAGCAGCGCCTGGACAGGTCGAAACAATCAGCCCCAGCATTTT.